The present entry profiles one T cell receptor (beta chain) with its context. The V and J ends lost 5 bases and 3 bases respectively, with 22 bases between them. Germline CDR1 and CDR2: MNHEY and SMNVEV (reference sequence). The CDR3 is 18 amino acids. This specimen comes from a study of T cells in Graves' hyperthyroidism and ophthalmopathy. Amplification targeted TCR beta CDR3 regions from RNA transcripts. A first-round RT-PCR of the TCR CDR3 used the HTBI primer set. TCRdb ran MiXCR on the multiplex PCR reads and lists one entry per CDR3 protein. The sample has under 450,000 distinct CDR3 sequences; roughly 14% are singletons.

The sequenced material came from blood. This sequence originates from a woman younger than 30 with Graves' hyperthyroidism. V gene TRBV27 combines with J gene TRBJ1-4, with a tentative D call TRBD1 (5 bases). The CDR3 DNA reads TGTGCCAGCAGTCTCGGACCCAGGGATGGGATGGCTAATGAAAAACTGTTTTTT. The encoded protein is CASSLGPRDGMANEKLFF.